Presented here are 21 T cell receptor beta chains from one specimen sequenced in a study of shared clonotypes between healthy human individuals. The table came from immunoSEQ multiplex PCR; TCRdb's copy has only in-frame clones and leaves some out. The sample carries millions of clones, 85% to 95% recorded once. The specimen sequenced was naive CD4+ T cells sorted from blood. The sample's subset: CD45RA+ positively selected. The receptors stem from a man aged 18 to 30 in good health.

This chain uses TRBV28 with TRBJ2-7, with TRBD2 matching over 7 bases. Trimming removed 3 bases from V and 3 bases from J; junction bases left unmatched: 5. The germline CDR1 and CDR2 sequences are MDHEN and SYDVKM. The CDR3 loop spans 14 amino acids. The CDR3 protein is CASSLGGRGYEQYF. The CDR3, as DNA: TGTGCCAGCAGTTTGGGAGGGAGGGGCTACGAGCAGTACTTC.

V gene TRBV29-1 combines with J gene TRBJ1-2, with D possibly matching TRBD1 (6 bases). Between the trimmed V and J ends, which lost 4 bases and 2 bases, there was a span of 11 bases. Germline CDR1 and CDR2: SQVTM and ANQGSEA. CDR3 size: 13 residues. In DNA form, the CDR3 reads TGCAGCGTTGGCGGGGGGCAGAACTATGGCTACACCTTC. Protein product: CSVGGGQNYGYTF.

This chain joins TRBV19 and TRBJ1-5; the D gene is possibly TRBD1 (5 bases). V gave up 5 bases and J gave up 4 bases, with 18 bases separating them. The length of the CDR3 is 16 residues. CDR1 and CDR2 (germline): LNHDA, SQIVND (reference sequence). CDR3 DNA: TGTGCCAGTAGTGAACACTTGACAGCGACGAATCAGCCCCAGCATTTT. Encoded protein: CASSEHLTATNQPQHF. The whole variable domain, filled in from reference TRBV19 and TRBJ1-5, reads DGGITQSPKYLFRKEGQNVTLSCEQNLNHDAMYWYRQDPGQGLRLIYYSQIVNDFQKGDIAEGYSVSREKKESFPLTVTSAQKNPTAFYLCASSEHLTATNQPQHFGDGTRLSIL.

The rearrangement joins TRBV10-2 to TRBJ2-7, with no clear D. Trimming left V 8 bases short and J 7 bases short, with 12 bases between. Germline CDR1 reads WSHSY; CDR2 reads SAAADI. The CDR3 runs to 11 residues. CDR3 in amino acids: CASGSLGEQYF. DNA for the CDR3: TGCGCCAGCGGGTCCCTTGGAGAGCAGTACTTC.

V is TRBV5-6 and J is TRBJ1-2; 8 positions match TRBD1. CDR3 size: 14 residues. The V gene end was trimmed by 3 bases and the J gene end by 8 bases; junction bases not matched to a gene: 9. CDR1 is SGHDT and CDR2 is YYEEEE in the germline V gene. CDR3 coding DNA: TGTGCCAGCAGCTACGACAGGGGATGGGGCGGCTACACCTTC. Residues: CASSYDRGWGGYTF. Supplemented by reference TRBV5-6 and TRBJ1-2, the full variable domain reads DAGVTQSPTHLIKTRGQQVTLRCSPKSGHDTVSWYQQALGQGPQFIFQYYEEEERQRGNFPDRFSGHQFPNYSSELNVNALLLGDSALYLCASSYDRGWGGYTFGSGTRLTVV.

This sequence joins TRBV5-1 and TRBJ2-5; D is possibly TRBD1 (5 bases). Germline CDR1 SGHRS, CDR2 YFSETQ. Trimming took 0 bases from V and 4 from J, leaving 16 bases between them. This CDR3 has 16 amino acids. CDR3 in amino acids: CASSLDINRGLETQYF. CDR3 in DNA: TGCGCCAGCAGCTTGGACATCAATAGGGGCCTAGAGACCCAGTACTTC.

The V gene is TRBV5-4, the J gene TRBJ1-1; D not certain. Germline V gene sequence: CDR1 SGHNT, CDR2 YYREEE (reference sequence). The length of the CDR3 is 14 residues. Between the trimmed V and J ends, which lost 0 bases and 8 bases, there was a span of 14 bases. CDR3 nucleotides: TGTGCCAGCAGCTTGGATCCACGGGGTTCAGAAGCTTTCTTT. The encoded protein is CASSLDPRGSEAFF.

This sequence joins TRBV29-1 and TRBJ2-7, with 14 bases matching TRBD2. V gave up 3 bases and J gave up 6 bases; unmatched junction bases: 10. The CDR3 has 16 residues. Germline V gene sequence: CDR1 SQVTM, CDR2 ANQGSEA. CDR3 loop: CSVEEGGLAGAGEQYF. CDR3 bases: TGCAGCGTTGAGGAGGGGGGACTAGCGGGAGCTGGCGAGCAGTACTTC.

The chain employs TRBV7-2 and TRBJ2-1, with unresolved D. The CDR3 covers 13 residues. Germline-derived CDR1 and CDR2 are SGHTA and FQGNSA. Trimming took 1 base from V and 8 from J, leaving 9 bases between them. CDR3 bases: TGTGCCAGCAGCTTAGTGTCCATGGATGAGCAGTTCTTC. It translates to CASSLVSMDEQFF.

V usage is TRBV9 and J usage is TRBJ2-5; 8 nucleotides agree with TRBD1. There are 15 residues in the CDR3. CDR1 is SGDLS, CDR2 YYNGEE, per germline. The junction had 7 bases not matched to a gene; V was cut back by 3 bases and J by 3 bases. This CDR3 is CASSARDRQEETQYF. The CDR3 DNA follows: TGTGCCAGCAGCGCCCGGGACAGGCAGGAAGAGACCCAGTACTTC.

This clone was seen more than once but under ten times. The same CDR3 arises from other DNA sequences in this sample as well. The chain uses TRBV5-1 and TRBJ2-5; D gene uncertain. The CDR3 loop spans 11 amino acids. The V end was cut by 4 bases, the J end by 5 bases, with 6 bases between. Germline-derived CDR1 and CDR2 are SGHRS and YFSETQ. The CDR3 DNA reads as TGCGCCAGCAGCATCGGGGAGACCCAGTACTTC. Its protein product is CASSIGETQYF.

The chain combines TRBV6-5 with TRBJ2-1; D is tentatively TRBD1 or TRBD2 (5 bases each). V was shortened by 2 bases and J by 10 bases, with 15 bases between the two germline ends. The germline CDR1 and CDR2 sequences are MNHEY and SVGAGI. The CDR3 is 14 amino acids. The CDR3 nucleotides are TGTGCCAGCAGTTACCCGGGGCGCTCAAGAGAGCAGTTCTTC. Translating gives CASSYPGRSREQFF.

This chain's CDR3 is CASSDPGRLTGELFF. DNA for the CDR3: TGTGCCAGCAGTGATCCAGGCAGGCTCACCGGGGAGCTGTTTTTT. The chain couples TRBV2 to TRBJ2-2; D gene uncertain. The V gene lost 3 bases and the J gene lost 4 bases, with 12 bases spanning the gap. CDR1 is SNHLY and CDR2 is FYNNEI in the germline V gene. The CDR3 consists of 15 residues.

V gene TRBV28 combines with J gene TRBJ1-2, with 10 bases matching TRBD1. The trim removed 2 bases at V and 7 bases at J, leaving 4 bases unmatched. Germline V gene sequence: CDR1 MDHEN, CDR2 SYDVKM. The CDR3 extends over 14 amino acids. CDR3 DNA sequence: TGTGCCAGCAGTTTAGGCGGACAGGGGGGTGGCTACACCTTC. Amino acid sequence: CASSLGGQGGGYTF.

The genes are TRBV5-1 and TRBJ2-7; 7 positions match TRBD1. Germline V gene sequence: CDR1 SGHRS, CDR2 YFSETQ. The CDR3 spans 16 residues. The J segment lost 0 bases and the V segment lost 1 base, leaving 7 bases of the junction unmatched. For the CDR3, the DNA is TGCGCCAGCAGCTTGAGGGGACAGCCAAGCTCCTACGAGCAGTACTTC. Its protein product is CASSLRGQPSSYEQYF.

V usage is TRBV10-3 and J usage is TRBJ2-7, with 8 bases that match TRBD2. CDR3 size: 18 residues. Germline CDR1 ENHRY, CDR2 SYGVKD. Trimming at V came to 3 bases and at J to 0 bases, leaving 13 bases not matched to a gene. Written as DNA, the CDR3 is TGTGCCATCAGTGACCATACTAGCGGAGGGGGAAGCTCCTACGAGCAGTACTTC. Encoded protein: CAISDHTSGGGSSYEQYF.

This sequence joins TRBV25-1 and TRBJ2-1; TRBD1 matches at 10 bases. J lost 5 bases, V lost 3 bases, and 7 bases had no gene match. The germline gives CDR1 MGHDK, CDR2 SYGVNS. The CDR3 length is 16 residues. The CDR3 region is CASSDRGQGGDNEQFF. CDR3 in DNA: TGTGCCAGCAGTGACCGAGGACAGGGGGGAGACAATGAGCAGTTCTTC.

About this clone: This may stem from a read error, because a much larger clone lies one nucleotide away. The chain carries TRBV25-1 and TRBJ1-1; D call uncertain. The CDR3 sequence is 11 residues long. Germline assignment: CDR1 MGHDK and CDR2 SYGVNS. Trimming cost V 5 bases and J 3 bases, with 4 bases left between them. The CDR3: CASSLHTEAFF. In DNA, the CDR3 is TGTGCCAGCAGTTTACACACTGAAGCTTTCTTT.

The chain has TRBV19 and TRBJ2-7; 7 bases match TRBD1. Per the germline V gene, CDR1 is LNHDA and CDR2 is SQIVND (reference sequence). This CDR3 contains 12 residues. V trimming: 0 bases; J trimming: 12 bases; junction bases outside the gene matches: 5. CDR3 sequence: CASSIDPGQRYF. Here the CDR3 DNA reads TGTGCCAGTAGTATAGATCCGGGACAGAGGTACTTC.

The count of this clone is one. The genes are TRBV2 and TRBJ1-1; maybe TRBD1 (5 bases). Trimming cost V 8 bases and J 5 bases, with 18 bases left between them. The CDR3 consists of 14 residues. Germline loops: CDR1 SNHLY, CDR2 FYNNEI. The CDR3 reads CASHPLRGGTEAFF. In DNA, the CDR3 is TGTGCCAGCCATCCCCTCCGGGGGGGAACTGAAGCTTTCTTT.

Concerning this clone: This CDR3 is also generated by other DNA sequences in the sample. The chain recombines TRBV6-5 with TRBJ1-4; D gene ambiguous. CDR3 length equals 14 residues. The V end was cut by 5 bases, the J end by 5 bases, with 12 bases between. Germline CDR1 MNHEY, CDR2 SVGAGI. The CDR3 DNA is TGTGCCAGCAGTCCGGACGGGTGGAATGAAAAACTGTTTTTT. Translated: CASSPDGWNEKLFF.